These T cell receptor beta chains were read from a single sample in a study of identical twins. TCRdb passed the 5' RACE reads through MiXCR, listing each CDR3 protein once. This table has about 190,000 distinct CDR3 sequences, approximately 15% appearing once. These data were likewise used in another study, on T cells expressing NK-cell markers.

Sequenced sample: CD8+ T cells sorted from blood. These receptor sequences come from a woman between 18 and 29 years old in good health. Both conserved end residues are part of each CDR3. D genes are given only for firm matches. The size of a clone is reported for some rows only, either as once, few or many, or as a class for expanded clones.

>few|TRBV7-9|TRBJ2-2|NA
CASSFRRLFF
TGTGCCAGCAGCTTCCGTCGGCTGTTTTTT
>few|TRBV6-2/TRBV6-3|TRBJ1-1|TRBD1
CASSRTGGQNEAFF
TGTGCCAGCAGCCGGACAGGGGGCCAAAATGAAGCTTTCTTT
>many|TRBV6-1|TRBJ2-1|NA
CASRQGQGPLNEQFF
TGTGCCAGCAGGCAGGGCCAAGGACCCCTCAATGAGCAGTTCTTC
>many|TRBV5-1|TRBJ2-1|NA
CASSLEAEEFF
TGCGCCAGCAGCTTGGAGGCGGAGGAGTTCTTC
>NA|TRBV7-2|TRBJ2-7|TRBD2
CASSSSGTSAHEQYF
TGTGCCAGCAGCTCATCCGGGACTAGCGCCCACGAGCAGTACTTC
>NA|TRBV4-3|TRBJ2-1|NA
CASSQDIGTPGDKQFF
TGCGCCAGCAGCCAAGATATCGGGACCCCCGGCGATAAGCAGTTCTTC
>NA|TRBV21-1|TRBJ1-1|NA
CASSPAGTSGTEAFF
TGTGCCAGCAGCCCCGCAGGGACCTCGGGCACTGAAGCTTTCTTT
>few|TRBV12-3/TRBV12-4|TRBJ2-1|TRBD1
CASSQQGVVGDEQFF
TGTGCCAGCAGCCAGCAGGGGGTAGTTGGGGATGAGCAGTTCTTC
>NA|TRBV12-3/TRBV12-4|TRBJ2-3|NA
CASASGRDTQYF
TGTGCCAGCGCAAGTGGACGGGATACGCAGTATTTT
>NA|TRBV3-1|TRBJ1-1|NA
CASSSVGAGTEAFF
TGTGCCAGCAGCTCAGTTGGGGCGGGAACTGAAGCTTTCTTT
>NA|TRBV18|TRBJ1-2|NA
CASSPYRLDGYTF
TGTGCCAGCTCACCATACAGGCTGGATGGCTACACCTTC
>few|TRBV19|TRBJ2-7|TRBD2
CASSTSSGRAYEQYF
TGTGCCAGTAGTACCTCTAGCGGGAGGGCCTACGAGCAGTACTTC